The clone carrying this T cell receptor beta chain was seen more than once but under ten times. The antigen remains unidentified. Reverse transcribing all isolated RNA meant expressed TCRB transcripts were sequenced. This table comes from immunoSEQ multiplex PCR, and its TCRdb copy is limited to in-frame clones, with some not included. Of about 47,000 clones in the sample, around 40% were seen once. CDR1 and CDR2 (germline): SGHNT, YYREEE (reference sequence). This CDR3 has 15 residues. By way of CD45RO/CCR7/CD25/CD127/CD95/CD27, the CD4+ regulatory, stem cell-like memory, central memory and naive cells were sorted. This sample was taken from a study of beta chain features in type 1 diabetes. Study as a whole: Comparable age, gender and cell yields were observed in patients relative to healthy donors. Overall study findings and caveats: A moderate, significant TCRB CDR3 shortening appeared in type 1 diabetes across four CD4+ subsets.

The source of this sequence is a man aged 30 to 45 with type 1 diabetes. Sequenced input: stem cell memory CD4+ T cells from blood. The chain employs TRBV5-4 and TRBJ2-5; the match to TRBD2 covers 12 bases. The DNA end favors TRBJ2-7, so the J call may be wrong. CDR3 coding DNA: TGTGCCAGCAGCTTGGGACTAGCGGGAGTTTACGAGCAGTACTTC. It is translated as CASSLGLAGVYEQYF.